A single sample is the source of the 20 T cell receptor beta chains below, sequenced in a study of cytomegalovirus exposure and HLA in healthy donors. Primers for the PCR totalled 60 Vbeta and 13 Jbeta. Generated by immunoSEQ multiplex PCR, the TCRdb table keeps only in-frame clones and is missing some. The data contain about 150,000 clones, 70% to 80% of them seen just once; the ten biggest clones take up over 10%. Sequencing used PBMCs. The receptors here all came from a man between 25 and 39 years old in good health and CMV-seropositive.

V and J are TRBV28 and TRBJ2-2; 10 bases are a match to TRBD1. Germline V gene sequence: CDR1 MDHEN, CDR2 SYDVKM. After removal of 4 bases from V and 3 bases from J, the junction contained 5 bases not matched to a gene. The CDR3 sequence is 16 residues long. CDR3 sequence reads: CASSYDRGRDTGELFF. DNA for the CDR3: TGTGCCAGCAGTTACGACAGGGGGCGGGACACCGGGGAGCTGTTTTTT.

This clone came up once. V usage is TRBV11-2 and J usage is TRBJ2-2, with D possibly being TRBD2 (5 bases). V dropped 1 base and J dropped 5 bases, with 8 bases sitting between them. Germline loops: CDR1 SGHAT, CDR2 FQNNGV. CDR3 length: 14 residues. The CDR3 loop is CASSLGTQTGELFF. The CDR3 DNA is TGTGCCAGCAGCTTAGGGACTCAGACCGGGGAGCTGTTTTTT.

The chain has TRBV18 and TRBJ1-1; 8 positions agree with TRBD1. CDR1 is KGHSH, CDR2 LQKENI, per germline. The CDR3 has 15 amino acids. After removal of 5 bases from V and 3 bases from J, the junction contained 8 bases not matched to a gene. The CDR3 region has the DNA TGTGCCAGCTCAAGTGGACAGGGTGGTTACACTGAAGCTTTCTTT. Residues: CASSSGQGGYTEAFF.

This clone was picked up one time. This rearrangement joins TRBV29-1 to TRBJ2-3, with no clear D. V lost 7 bases and J 2 bases, leaving 10 bases between the germline ends. Germline V lookup: CDR1 SQVTM, CDR2 ANQGSEA. This CDR3 is 12 amino acids long. The CDR3 DNA reads TGCAGCGCCAGGATCTCCACAGATACGCAGTATTTT. As protein: CSARISTDTQYF.

CDR3 amino acids: CASSYTTDSEQYF. The CDR3 nucleotides are TGTGCCAGCAGTTACACTACCGACAGCGAGCAGTACTTC. This chain joins TRBV6-6 and TRBJ2-7; possibly TRBD1 for D (5 bases). Germline V CDR1 and CDR2: MNHNY, SVGAGI (reference sequence). The V end lost 2 bases, the J end lost 6 bases, and 11 bases lay between the germline ends. The CDR3 loop spans 13 amino acids.

The chain employs TRBV6-4 and TRBJ2-7, with 10 bases lining up with TRBD2. Germline V gene lookup returns CDR1 MRHNA and CDR2 SNTAGT. The V gene end was trimmed by 5 bases and the J gene end by 3 bases; junction bases not matched to a gene: 7. The CDR3 spans 15 residues. The CDR3 here is CASSTLAGADYEQYF. CDR3 coding DNA: TGTGCCAGCAGTACCCTAGCGGGAGCCGACTACGAGCAGTACTTC.

The chain carries TRBV27 and TRBJ1-1, with 12 bases identical to TRBD1. Losses at the gene ends were 6 bases for V and 8 bases for J; bases not matched to a gene: 13. CDR3 length: 16 residues. Germline CDR1 is MNHEY and CDR2 is SMNVEV (reference sequence). The CDR3 DNA reads TGTGCCAGCAGAAAACTGGGGACAGGGGGCCATGGAGAAGCTTTCTTT. Its translation: CASRKLGTGGHGEAFF.

This rearrangement joins TRBV6-5 to TRBJ1-2; D is uncertain. Germline lookup yields CDR1 MNHEY and CDR2 SVGAGI. There are 15 residues in the CDR3. V lost 5 bases and J lost 4, with 17 bases in between. CDR3 sequence (DNA): TGTGCCAGCAGTCCACACACCCGCCGGAGCTATGGCTACACCTTC. This gives the protein CASSPHTRRSYGYTF.

This chain joins TRBV6-5 and TRBJ2-7; D call uncertain. CDR3 length: 11 residues. The V gene lost 0 bases and the J gene lost 5 bases, with 2 bases spanning the gap. Germline V lookup: CDR1 MNHEY, CDR2 SVGAGI. DNA of the CDR3: TGTGCCAGCAGTTACTCTAACGAGCAGTACTTC. It specifies CASSYSNEQYF.

The CDR3 bases are TGTGCCAGCAGTTACTCGTCGGTTGCCTACGAGCAGTACTTC. Translated: CASSYSSVAYEQYF. The chain has TRBV6-5 and TRBJ2-7; D remains unclear. Germline CDR1 MNHEY, CDR2 SVGAGI. This CDR3 is built from 14 residues. Trimming shortened V by 0 bases and J by 2 bases, and 8 bases separated the two germline ends.

The V gene is TRBV7-3, the J gene TRBJ2-4; D might be TRBD2 (5 bases). Germline CDR1 reads SGHTA; CDR2 reads FQGTGA. CDR3 size: 16 residues. Trimming stripped 5 bases from V and 0 bases from J, with 14 bases between. The CDR3 DNA reads as TGTGCCAGCAGCAAGGACGGGGATATAGCCAAAAACATTCAGTACTTC. Its translation: CASSKDGDIAKNIQYF.

This CDR3 reads CAWTRDRGTGELFF. The CDR3 DNA sequence: TGTGCCTGGACCCGGGACAGGGGGACCGGGGAGCTGTTTTTT. The chain uses TRBV30 and TRBJ2-2; 11 bases are shared with TRBD1. With V trimmed by 4 bases and J by 5 bases, 3 bases remained unmatched. The CDR3 spans 14 residues. Germline CDR1 and CDR2: GTSNPN and SVGIG (reference sequence).

J is TRBJ2-7 and V is TRBV10-3; D not resolved. CDR1 is ENHRY, CDR2 SYGVKD, per germline. The CDR3 runs 13 residues. V shed 5 bases and J shed 0 bases, with 8 bases lying between them. The CDR3 DNA reads TGTGCCATCAGTTCTGATAGCTCCTACGAGCAGTACTTC. Encoded protein: CAISSDSSYEQYF.

The V gene is TRBV4-2, the J gene TRBJ2-1; 10 bases line up with TRBD2. Germline CDR1 and CDR2: LGHNA and YNFKEQ. The V segment lost 1 base and the J segment 6 bases; nucleotides outside the gene matches: 9. This CDR3 is 17 amino acids long. In DNA form, the CDR3 reads TGTGCCAGCAGCCAAGGGACTAGCGGAAGTGGCGGCAATGAGCAGTTCTTC. It specifies CASSQGTSGSGGNEQFF.

The table lists this clone with a count of one. V usage is TRBV12-5 and J usage is TRBJ2-7; D unclear. Per the germline V gene, CDR1 is LGHNT and CDR2 is FRNRAP. V lost 4 bases and J 3 bases, leaving 7 bases between the germline ends. The CDR3 has 12 residues. CDR3 protein: CASGWSSYEQYF. In nucleotides, the CDR3 is TGTGCTAGTGGTTGGTCTAGCTACGAGCAGTACTTC.

The chain uses TRBV5-1 and TRBJ1-1, with TRBD1 matching over 11 bases. Trimming took 4 bases from V and 4 from J; bases not matched to a gene: 6. The CDR3 covers 15 residues. CDR1 and CDR2 from the germline V gene are SGHRS and YFSETQ. This chain's CDR3 is CASSRAGTGGTEAFF. CDR3 sequence (DNA): TGCGCCAGCAGCAGAGCCGGGACAGGGGGCACTGAAGCTTTCTTT.

The rearrangement joins TRBV30 to TRBJ2-7; TRBD1 matches at 9 bases. This CDR3 region has 14 residues. Germline lookup yields CDR1 GTSNPN and CDR2 SVGIG (reference sequence). V shed 2 bases, J shed 1 base, and the junction held 3 bases outside the gene matches. The CDR3 DNA reads TGTGCCTGGAGTACTGGGACAGGGTCCTACGAGCAGTACTTC. Amino acids: CAWSTGTGSYEQYF. The whole variable domain, remainder taken from reference TRBV30 and TRBJ2-7, is SQTIHQWPATLVQPVGSPLSLECTVEGTSNPNLYWYRQAAGRGLQLLFYSVGIGQISSEVPQNLSASRPQDRQFILSSKKLLLSDSGFYLCAWSTGTGSYEQYFGPGTRLTVT.

This clone was detected only a few times. V usage is TRBV19 and J usage is TRBJ2-5; the match to TRBD2 covers 8 bases. The V gene end was trimmed by 4 bases and the J gene end by 5 bases; junction bases not matched to a gene: 6. The CDR3 sequence is 14 residues long. Germline-derived CDR1 and CDR2 are LNHDA and SQIVND (reference sequence). The CDR3 loop is CASSNIAGPETQYF. DNA for the CDR3: TGTGCCAGTAGTAATATAGCGGGACCGGAGACCCAGTACTTC.

The DNA of the CDR3 is TGTGCCAGCAGCTTGCTTCAGGGGTCTGAAAAACTGTTTTTT. Protein product: CASSLLQGSEKLFF. V gene TRBV7-9 combines with J gene TRBJ1-4; tentative D call: TRBD1 (6 bases). CDR1 is SEHNR and CDR2 is FQNEAQ in the germline V gene (reference sequence). This CDR3 comprises 14 residues. Trimming shortened V by 3 bases and J by 7 bases, and 12 bases separated the two germline ends.

This rearrangement joins TRBV7-9 to TRBJ2-5, with 10 bases fitting TRBD2. Germline V gene lookup returns CDR1 SEHNR and CDR2 FQNEAQ (reference sequence). The CDR3 contains 16 residues. V lost 5 bases and J lost 2; bases outside the gene matches: 8. Here the CDR3 reads CASSASGLATQETQYF. CDR3 sequence (DNA): TGTGCCAGCAGCGCCTCGGGACTAGCGACTCAAGAGACCCAGTACTTC.